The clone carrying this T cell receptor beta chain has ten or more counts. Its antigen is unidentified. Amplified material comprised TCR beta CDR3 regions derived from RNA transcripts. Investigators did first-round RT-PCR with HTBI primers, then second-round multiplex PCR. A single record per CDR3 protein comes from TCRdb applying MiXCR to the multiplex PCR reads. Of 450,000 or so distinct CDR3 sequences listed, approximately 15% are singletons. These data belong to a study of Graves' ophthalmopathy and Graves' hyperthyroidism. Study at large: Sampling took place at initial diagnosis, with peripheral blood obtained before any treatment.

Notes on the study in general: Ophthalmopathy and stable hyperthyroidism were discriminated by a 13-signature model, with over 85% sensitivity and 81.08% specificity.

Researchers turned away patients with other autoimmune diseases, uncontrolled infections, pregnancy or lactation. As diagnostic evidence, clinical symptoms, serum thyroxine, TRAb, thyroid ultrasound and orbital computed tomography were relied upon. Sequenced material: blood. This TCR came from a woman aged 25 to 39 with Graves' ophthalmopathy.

The CDR3 spells CASAGRAGNTEAFF. The CDR3 nucleotides are TGTGCCAGCGCCGGCCGCGCAGGGAACACTGAAGCTTTCTTT. The chain links TRBV27 to TRBJ1-1; D is uncertain. The CDR3 is 14 amino acids. V was trimmed by 8 bases and J by 1 base, leaving 14 bases between them. The germline V gene has CDR1 MNHEY and CDR2 SMNVEV (reference sequence).